The source of this T cell receptor (beta chain) is a study of cytomegalovirus exposure and HLA in healthy donors. Here immunoSEQ multiplex PCR was the method, and the copy in TCRdb shows in-frame clones only, minus some. Of about 60,000 clones listed, more than 90% are singletons. The V gene's germline CDR1 is SGHNT and CDR2 YENEEA. The CDR3 extends over 12 amino acids. Trimming cost V 5 bases and J 10 bases, with 12 bases left between them. The TCR originated in a man aged 18 to 35 in good health and CMV-seronegative. Sequencing used PBMCs. The gene calls are TRBV11-3 and TRBJ2-1; D is unclear. Here the CDR3 DNA reads TGTGCCAGCAGCCCAGACGGGTTCGAGCAGTTCTTC. It translates to CASSPDGFEQFF.